This entry lists 14 T cell receptor beta chains sequenced from one sample in a study of yellow fever vaccine responses in identical twins. Using its own MiXCR run on the RT-PCR reads, TCRdb lists one record per CDR3 protein. The table includes more than 4,000 distinct CDR3 sequences, just over 70% detected once. Material: T cells from blood (PBMCs), unsorted or a sorted subset (not recorded which), obtained before or after yellow fever vaccination (not recorded which). The receptors originated from a woman between 18 and 29 years old who received the yellow fever vaccine.

CDR3: CASSLNRYYEQYF. The CDR3 nucleotides are TGTGCCAGCAGCTTAAACAGGTACTACGAGCAGTACTTC. The rearrangement uses TRBV7-3 and TRBJ2-7; D might be TRBD1 (5 bases). CDR1 and CDR2 from the germline V gene are SGHTA and FQGTGA. CDR3 length: 13 residues. With 1 base removed from V and 3 bases from J, the gap between germline ends came to 7 bases.

The chain links TRBV12-3 or TRBV12-4 to TRBJ2-1, with D unclear. This CDR3 region has 10 residues. The germline V and J ends were trimmed by 4 bases and 8 bases, with 3 bases remaining between them. This chain's CDR3 is CASSSHEQFF. The CDR3, as DNA: TGTGCCAGCAGTTCCCATGAGCAGTTCTTC.

This clonotype was recorded once. Here the CDR3 DNA reads TGTGCCAGCAGCGTAAGGTGGAATGAGCAGTTCTTC. Translating gives CASSVRWNEQFF. The V and J genes are TRBV9 and TRBJ2-1; D unresolved. The germline CDR1 and CDR2 sequences are SGDLS and YYNGEE. CDR3 length: 12 residues. V was trimmed by 1 base and J by 7 bases, leaving 6 bases between them.

This clonotype was observed a handful of times. The V gene is TRBV5-6, the J gene TRBJ2-6; D call uncertain. The CDR3 totals 15 residues. Between the trimmed V and J ends, which lost 4 bases and 1 base, there was a span of 9 bases. Per the germline V gene, CDR1 is SGHDT and CDR2 is YYEEEE. In nucleotides, the CDR3 is TGTGCCAGCAGCCCGGAGCCTTCTGGGGCCAACGTCCTGACTTTC. Amino acids: CASSPEPSGANVLTF.

V and J are TRBV6-1 and TRBJ2-7, with 9 positions matching TRBD1. This CDR3 has 14 residues. J gave up 6 bases and V 5 bases, and 8 bases lay outside the gene matches. The V gene's germline CDR1 is MNHNS and CDR2 SASEGT. CDR3 sequence: CASSLGTGSAEQYF. The CDR3 DNA follows: TGTGCCAGCAGTCTCGGGACAGGGTCGGCCGAGCAGTACTTC.

The rearrangement joins TRBV5-1 to TRBJ1-3; 9 nucleotides match TRBD1. Germline assignment: CDR1 SGHRS and CDR2 YFSETQ. Germline trimming cut 4 bases from V and 1 base from J; bases unmatched to any gene: 6. This CDR3 has 16 residues. CDR3: CASSPGTGRSGNTIYF. DNA for the CDR3: TGCGCCAGCAGCCCCGGGACAGGGCGATCTGGAAACACCATATATTTT.

The chain couples TRBV7-9 to TRBJ2-7, with D maybe TRBD1 (5 bases). The CDR3 runs to 12 residues. Germline V gives CDR1 SEHNR, CDR2 FQNEAQ (reference sequence). Trimming took off 5 bases at V and 7 bases at J, with 12 bases between the two ends. The CDR3 spells CASSGQGDEQYF. The CDR3 DNA reads as TGTGCCAGCAGCGGGCAGGGCGATGAGCAGTACTTC.

Concerning this clonotype: A junction end diverges from the germline sequence, so it may reflect a read error. The gene calls are TRBV4-1 and TRBJ2-3; 9 nucleotides match TRBD2. This CDR3 spans 14 amino acids. Germline loops: CDR1 MGHRA, CDR2 YSYEKL. The CDR3 DNA follows: TGCGCCAGTAGCCTAGCGGGGTTGGCAGATACGCAGTATTTT. Translated: CASSLAGLADTQYF.

This chain uses TRBV15 with TRBJ2-7; D remains ambiguous. Germline assignment: CDR1 LNHNV and CDR2 YYDKDF (reference sequence). The CDR3 sequence is 15 residues long. V lost 0 bases, J lost 0 bases, and 9 bases lay in between. The CDR3 region has the DNA TGTGCCACCAGCAGAGATCGGAAAGACTCCTACGAGCAGTACTTC. Residues: CATSRDRKDSYEQYF.

CDR3 bases: TGCGCCTCGGGGGGGGGAGGGGGGGCGAACACCGGGGAGCTGTTTTTT. Translated: CASGGGGGANTGELFF. This chain links TRBV4-1 with TRBJ2-2, with 8 bases that match TRBD2. The CDR3 covers 16 residues. Germline-derived CDR1 and CDR2 are MGHRA and YSYEKL. Germline trimming cut 11 bases from V and 0 bases from J; bases unmatched to any gene: 11.

The chain carries TRBV15 and TRBJ1-5; the D is unclear. CDR3 length equals 14 residues. Germline V CDR1 and CDR2: LNHNV, YYDKDF (reference sequence). V was pared by 3 bases and J by 3 bases, with 9 bases between. CDR3 loop: CATSSGPINQPQHF. The DNA of the CDR3 is TGTGCCACCAGCAGCGGACCAATCAATCAGCCCCAGCATTTT.

The chain has TRBV15 and TRBJ2-3; D may correspond to TRBD1 or TRBD2 (5 bases each). This CDR3 has 14 residues. Per germline, CDR1 LNHNV and CDR2 YYDKDF (reference sequence). V was cut by 6 bases and J by 1 base, with 11 bases left in between. CDR3 sequence reads: CATSTGPGTDTQYF. CDR3 DNA: TGTGCCACCAGTACGGGACCGGGCACAGATACGCAGTATTTT.

This chain uses TRBV5-1 with TRBJ2-1; D may be TRBD2 (7 bases). The CDR3 spans 14 residues. In germline, CDR1 is SGHRS, CDR2 YFSETQ. The germline V and J ends were trimmed by 4 bases and 8 bases, with 16 bases remaining between them. The CDR3 sequence: CASSRGGGLDEQFF. CDR3 bases: TGCGCCAGCAGCAGAGGGGGGGGCCTCGATGAGCAGTTCTTC.

The V gene is TRBV10-3, the J gene TRBJ1-1; D is uncertain. The V and J ends lost 1 base and 4 bases respectively, with 4 bases between them. CDR3 length equals 12 residues. The V gene's germline CDR1 is ENHRY and CDR2 SYGVKD. CDR3 sequence reads: CAISEFGTEAFF. The CDR3 bases are TGTGCCATCAGTGAGTTTGGCACTGAAGCTTTCTTT.